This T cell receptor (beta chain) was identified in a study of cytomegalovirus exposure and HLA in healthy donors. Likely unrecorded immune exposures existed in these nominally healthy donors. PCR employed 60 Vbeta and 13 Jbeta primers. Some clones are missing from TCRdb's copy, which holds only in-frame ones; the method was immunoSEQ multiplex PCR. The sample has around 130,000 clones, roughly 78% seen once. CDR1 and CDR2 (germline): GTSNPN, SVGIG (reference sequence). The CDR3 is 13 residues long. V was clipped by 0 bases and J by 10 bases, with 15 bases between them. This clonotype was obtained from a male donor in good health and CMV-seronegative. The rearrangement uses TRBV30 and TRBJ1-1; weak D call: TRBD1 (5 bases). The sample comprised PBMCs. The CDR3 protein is CAWSVRGVNGAFF. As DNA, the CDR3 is TGTGCCTGGAGTGTACGGGGGGTAAATGGAGCTTTCTTT.